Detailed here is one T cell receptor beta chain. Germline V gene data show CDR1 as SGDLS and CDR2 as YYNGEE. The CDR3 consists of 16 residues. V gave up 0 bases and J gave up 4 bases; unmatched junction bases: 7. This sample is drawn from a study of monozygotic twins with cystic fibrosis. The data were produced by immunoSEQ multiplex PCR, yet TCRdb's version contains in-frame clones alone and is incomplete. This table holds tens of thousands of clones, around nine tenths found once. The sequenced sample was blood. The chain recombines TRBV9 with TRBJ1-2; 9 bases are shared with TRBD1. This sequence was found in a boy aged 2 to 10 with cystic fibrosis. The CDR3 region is CASSVERTGAAYGYTF. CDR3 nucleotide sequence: TGTGCCAGCAGCGTAGAAAGGACAGGGGCTGCCTATGGCTACACCTTC.